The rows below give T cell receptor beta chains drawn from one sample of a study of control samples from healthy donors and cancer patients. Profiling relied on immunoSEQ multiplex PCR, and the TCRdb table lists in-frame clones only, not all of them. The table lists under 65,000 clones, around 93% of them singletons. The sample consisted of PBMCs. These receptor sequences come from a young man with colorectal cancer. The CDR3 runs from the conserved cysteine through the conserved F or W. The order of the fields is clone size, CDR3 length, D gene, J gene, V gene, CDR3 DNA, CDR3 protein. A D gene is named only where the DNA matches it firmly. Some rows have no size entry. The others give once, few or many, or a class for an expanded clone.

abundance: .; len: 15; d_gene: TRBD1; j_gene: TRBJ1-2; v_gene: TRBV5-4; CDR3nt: TGTGCCAGCAGCCCATCAGGACAGGGCGACTATGGCTACACCTTC; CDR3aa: CASSPSGQGDYGYTF
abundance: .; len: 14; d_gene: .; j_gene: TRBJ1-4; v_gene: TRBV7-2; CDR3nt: TGTGCCAGCAGCTTTGGGGGGGCTGGCGAAAAACTGTTTTTT; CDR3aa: CASSFGGAGEKLFF
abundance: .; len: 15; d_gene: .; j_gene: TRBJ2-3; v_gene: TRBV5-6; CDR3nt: TGTGCCAGCAGAACACCGGGGGGCGGCACAGATACGCAGTATTTT; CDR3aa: CASRTPGGGTDTQYF
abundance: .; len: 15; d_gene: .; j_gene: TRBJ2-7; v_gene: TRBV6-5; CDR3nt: TGTGCCAGCAGTTCGCCGCGGCAGGCAATCTACGAGCAGTACTTC; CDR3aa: CASSSPRQAIYEQYF
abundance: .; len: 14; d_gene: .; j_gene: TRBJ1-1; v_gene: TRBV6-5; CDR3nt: TGTGCCAGCAGTTACTCAGGGACTTGGACTGAAGCTTTCTTT; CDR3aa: CASSYSGTWTEAFF
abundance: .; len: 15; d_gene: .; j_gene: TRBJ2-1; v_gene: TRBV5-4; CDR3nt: TGTGCCAGCAGCCGCGGGGTAGAGGAGTACAATGAGCAGTTCTTC; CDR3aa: CASSRGVEEYNEQFF
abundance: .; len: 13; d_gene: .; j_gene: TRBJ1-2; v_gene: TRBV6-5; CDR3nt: TGTGCCAGCAGGATAGGACAGTCACCCAGCTACACCTTC; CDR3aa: CASRIGQSPSYTF
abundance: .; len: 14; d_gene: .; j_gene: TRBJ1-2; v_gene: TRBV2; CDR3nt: TGTGCCAGCAGGGCCCAACCGCGCCCCTATGGCTACACCTTC; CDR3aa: CASRAQPRPYGYTF
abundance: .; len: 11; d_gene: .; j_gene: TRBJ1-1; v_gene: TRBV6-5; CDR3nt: TGTGCCAGCTTTAGGGGCACTGAAGCTTTCTTT; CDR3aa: CASFRGTEAFF
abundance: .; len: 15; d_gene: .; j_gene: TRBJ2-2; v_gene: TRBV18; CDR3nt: TGTGCCAGCTCACCACCTGGAGGGGTCGCCGGGGAGCTGTTTTTT; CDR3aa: CASSPPGGVAGELFF
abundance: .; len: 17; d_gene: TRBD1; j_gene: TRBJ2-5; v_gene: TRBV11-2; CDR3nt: TGTGCCAGCAGCTTAGATCGGGGACAGGGGCGGGGAGAGACCCAGTACTTC; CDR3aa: CASSLDRGQGRGETQYF
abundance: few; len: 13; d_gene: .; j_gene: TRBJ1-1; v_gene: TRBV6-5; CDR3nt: TGTGCCAGCAGTTACTCCCGGCAGGGGGAAGCTTTCTTT; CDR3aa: CASSYSRQGEAFF
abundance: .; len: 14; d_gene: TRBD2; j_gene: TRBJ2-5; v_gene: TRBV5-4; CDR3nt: TGTGCCAGCAGCTCGTGGGGGGGGCAAGAGACCCAGTACTTC; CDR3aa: CASSSWGGQETQYF
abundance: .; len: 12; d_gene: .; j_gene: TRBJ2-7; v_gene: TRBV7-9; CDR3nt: TGTGCCAGCAGCGTTCTCGGCTACGAGCAGTACTTC; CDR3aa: CASSVLGYEQYF
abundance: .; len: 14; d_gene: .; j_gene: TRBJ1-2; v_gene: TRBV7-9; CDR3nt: TGTGCCAGCAGCTTAGGGGGCTTGGACTATGGCTACACCTTC; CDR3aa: CASSLGGLDYGYTF
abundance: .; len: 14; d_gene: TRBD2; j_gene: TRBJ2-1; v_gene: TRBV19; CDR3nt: TGTGCCAGCCGGGATAGCGGGGGGGCCGGTGAGCAGTTCTTC; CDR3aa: CASRDSGGAGEQFF
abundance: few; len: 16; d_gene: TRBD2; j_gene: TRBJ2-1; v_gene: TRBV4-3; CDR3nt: TGCGCCAGCAGCCAGTTAGCGGGGGGAACTAACAATGAGCAGTTCTTC; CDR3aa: CASSQLAGGTNNEQFF
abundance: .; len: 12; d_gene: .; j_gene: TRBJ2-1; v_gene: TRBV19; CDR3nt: TGTGCCAGTAGTTTGCTTGCTACTGAGCAGTTCTTC; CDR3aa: CASSLLATEQFF
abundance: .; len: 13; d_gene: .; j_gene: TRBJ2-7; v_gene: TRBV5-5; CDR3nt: TGTGCCAGCAGCTTGGGTGGGGGCTACGAGCAGTACTTC; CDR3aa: CASSLGGGYEQYF
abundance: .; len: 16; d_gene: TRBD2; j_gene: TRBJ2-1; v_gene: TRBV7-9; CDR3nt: TGTGCCAGCAGCTTTTCTAGCGGGGCAGCATACAATGAGCAGTTCTTC; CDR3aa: CASSFSSGAAYNEQFF
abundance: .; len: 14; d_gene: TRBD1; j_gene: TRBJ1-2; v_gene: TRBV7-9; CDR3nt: TGTGCCAGCAGCCCGGGACAGATCAACTATGGCTACACCTTC; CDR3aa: CASSPGQINYGYTF
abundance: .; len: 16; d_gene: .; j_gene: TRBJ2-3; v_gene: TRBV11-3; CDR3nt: TGTGCCAGCAGCTTAGGGGGCACAGCTTACACAGATACGCAGTATTTT; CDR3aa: CASSLGGTAYTDTQYF
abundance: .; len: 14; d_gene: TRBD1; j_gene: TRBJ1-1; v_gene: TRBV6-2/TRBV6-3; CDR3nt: TGTGCCAGCAGCTTTCAGGGGGGCTACACTGAAGCTTTCTTT; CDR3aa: CASSFQGGYTEAFF
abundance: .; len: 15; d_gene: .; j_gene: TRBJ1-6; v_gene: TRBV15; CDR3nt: TGTGCCACCGCGATAAAAGCAGTAGGGAATTCACCCCTCCACTTT; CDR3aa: CATAIKAVGNSPLHF
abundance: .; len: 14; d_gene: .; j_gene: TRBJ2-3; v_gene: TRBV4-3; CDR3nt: TGCGCCAGCAGCCCGACTGGACCCACAGATACGCAGTATTTT; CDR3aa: CASSPTGPTDTQYF
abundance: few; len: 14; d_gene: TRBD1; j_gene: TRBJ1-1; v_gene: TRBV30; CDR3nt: TGTGCCTGGAGCTGGGGACAGGGGGTCACTGAAGCTTTCTTT; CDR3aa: CAWSWGQGVTEAFF
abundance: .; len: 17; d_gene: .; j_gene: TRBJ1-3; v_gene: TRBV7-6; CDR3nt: TGTGCCAGCAGCTTAGCGTCCCCAGCGACACCTGGAAACACCATATATTTT; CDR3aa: CASSLASPATPGNTIYF